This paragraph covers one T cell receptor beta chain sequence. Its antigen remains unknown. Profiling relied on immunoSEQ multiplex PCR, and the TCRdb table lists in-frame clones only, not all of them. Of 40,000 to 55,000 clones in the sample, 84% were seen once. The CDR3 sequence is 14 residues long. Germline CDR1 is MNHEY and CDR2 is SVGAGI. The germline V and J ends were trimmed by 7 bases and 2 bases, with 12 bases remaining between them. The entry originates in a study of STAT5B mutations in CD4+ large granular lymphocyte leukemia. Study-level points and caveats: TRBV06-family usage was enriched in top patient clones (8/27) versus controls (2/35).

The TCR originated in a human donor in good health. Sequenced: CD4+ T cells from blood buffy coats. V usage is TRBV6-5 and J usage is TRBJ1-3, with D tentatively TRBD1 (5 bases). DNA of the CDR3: TGTGCCAGCACGGTGGGGGGACCTGGAAACACCATATATTTT. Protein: CASTVGGPGNTIYF.